The 30 T cell receptor beta chains in this list originate from one sample, sequenced in a study of OX40 agonist ivuxolimab in advanced cancers. The assay was immunoSEQ multiplex PCR, and TCRdb's table has in-frame clones only and misses some. The table lists about 54,000 clones, about 81% of them singletons. The material was CD4+ or CD8+ T cells sorted from blood, obtained in a trial of the OX40 agonist ivuxolimab. These receptors were obtained from an adult with an advanced solid tumor such as melanoma, head and neck, liver or kidney cancer.

The chain recombines TRBV10-3 with TRBJ2-5, with D tentatively TRBD1 (6 bases). The CDR3 extends over 16 amino acids. Trimming left V 5 bases short and J 2 bases short, with 18 bases between. Germline CDR1 ENHRY, CDR2 SYGVKD. The CDR3, as DNA: TGTGCCATCAGTTTGGAAGGGGGTGGGAGACAAGAGACCCAGTACTTC. This sequence encodes CAISLEGGGRQETQYF.

The chain has TRBV10-3 and TRBJ2-5; D gene ambiguous. The ends were cut back, 4 bases at V and 5 bases at J, with 11 bases in the middle. The V gene's germline CDR1 is ENHRY and CDR2 SYGVKD. This CDR3 region has 13 residues. CDR3 in amino acids: CAISGNLGETQYF. DNA for the CDR3: TGTGCCATCAGTGGGAACCTAGGGGAGACCCAGTACTTC.

The chain employs TRBV18 and TRBJ2-5; 7 bases map to TRBD2. The germline V gene encodes CDR1 KGHSH and CDR2 LQKENI. V shed 1 base, J shed 5 bases, and the junction held 16 bases outside the gene matches. This CDR3 has 18 residues. The CDR3 sequence is CASSPQRGSGLAVETQYF. In DNA form, the CDR3 reads TGTGCCAGCTCACCACAACGAGGAAGTGGTCTAGCGGTCGAGACCCAGTACTTC.

The chain links TRBV7-2 to TRBJ1-1; D is ambiguous. V shed 3 bases and J shed 7 bases, with 9 bases lying between them. Germline CDR1 reads SGHTA; CDR2 reads FQGNSA. This CDR3 region has 12 residues. The CDR3, as DNA: TGTGCCAGCAGCTTCGTACAGAGTGAAGCTTTCTTT. This encodes CASSFVQSEAFF.

The rearrangement links TRBV19 to TRBJ1-4, with TRBD1 matching 7 bases. Germline V CDR1 and CDR2: LNHDA, SQIVND (reference sequence). The CDR3 has 14 amino acids. Trimming cost V 5 bases and J 5 bases; bases outside gene matches: 5. In DNA, the CDR3 is TGTGCCAGTAGTTCCCGGGACAGCAATGAAAAACTGTTTTTT. As protein: CASSSRDSNEKLFF.

The V and J genes are TRBV4-1 and TRBJ2-7; maybe TRBD2 (6 bases). This CDR3 has 13 amino acids. The germline V gene encodes CDR1 MGHRA and CDR2 YSYEKL. The germline V and J ends were trimmed by 0 bases and 10 bases, with 13 bases remaining between them. CDR3 sequence reads: CASSQDRETGQYF. The CDR3 region has the DNA TGCGCCAGCAGCCAAGATCGGGAGACGGGTCAGTACTTC.

This clone was detected once. This chain joins TRBV11-1 and TRBJ1-2; D gene uncertain. The CDR3 loop spans 15 amino acids. The V end was cut by 5 bases, the J end by 7 bases, with 20 bases between. Germline CDR1 is SGHAT and CDR2 is FQDESV (reference sequence). The CDR3 is CASSQSASAVGGYTF. CDR3 bases: TGTGCCAGCAGCCAATCGGCCTCCGCGGTTGGTGGCTACACCTTC.

The DNA for the CDR3 is TGTGCCAGCAGTTCTATCGGGGGCGGGCAGCCCCAGCATTTT. Amino acid sequence: CASSSIGGGQPQHF. The rearrangement links TRBV5-8 to TRBJ1-5; the D gene is possibly TRBD1 (6 bases). This CDR3 is 14 amino acids long. Trimming shortened V by 5 bases and J by 7 bases, and 16 bases separated the two germline ends. Germline values: CDR1 SGHTS, CDR2 YDEGEE.

The chain employs TRBV5-1 and TRBJ1-3; D ambiguous. Looked up from germline, CDR1 is SGHRS and CDR2 is YFSETQ. The CDR3 is 13 amino acids. V shed 3 bases and J shed 0 bases, with 4 bases lying between them. The CDR3 region has the DNA TGCGCCAGCAGCTCCATCTCTGGAAACACCATATATTTT. Its translation is CASSSISGNTIYF.

This sequence joins TRBV6-1 and TRBJ2-5; D call uncertain. This CDR3 has 14 residues. V dropped 4 bases and J dropped 3 bases, with 12 bases sitting between them. In germline, CDR1 is MNHNS, CDR2 SASEGT. The CDR3: CASSVAGVKETQYF. The DNA of the CDR3 is TGTGCCAGCAGTGTGGCAGGAGTTAAAGAGACCCAGTACTTC.

The V and J genes are TRBV6-5 and TRBJ2-7; TRBD2 might be the D (5 bases). Germline V gene sequence: CDR1 MNHEY, CDR2 SVGAGI. The ends were cut back, 6 bases at V and 3 bases at J, with 9 bases in the middle. The CDR3 loop spans 12 amino acids. As DNA, the CDR3 is TGTGCCAGCAGCCGCAGCGGCTACGAGCAGTACTTC. As protein: CASSRSGYEQYF.

This chain connects TRBV25-1 to TRBJ1-6; the match to TRBD1 covers 10 bases. CDR3 length equals 14 residues. Germline CDR1 reads MGHDK; CDR2 reads SYGVNS. J gave up 10 bases and V 5 bases, and 5 bases lay outside the gene matches. In DNA form, the CDR3 reads TGTGCCAGCAGTATAGGACAGGGGGACTCACCCCTCCACTTT. Amino acid sequence: CASSIGQGDSPLHF.

This clone was observed a single time. The rearrangement joins TRBV7-8 to TRBJ1-4; D possibly corresponds to TRBD1 (5 bases). Per germline, CDR1 SGHVS and CDR2 FQNEAQ. The ends were cut back, 5 bases at V and 4 bases at J, with 17 bases in the middle. The CDR3 spans 16 residues. CDR3: CASSLTRQIFNEKLFF. The CDR3, as DNA: TGTGCCAGCAGCCTAACCCGACAGATTTTTAATGAAAAACTGTTTTTT. The full variable domain, with the rest looked up from reference TRBV7-8 and TRBJ1-4, is GAGVSQSPRYKVAKRGQDVALRCDPISGHVSLFWYQQALGQGPEFLTYFQNEAQLDKSGLPSDRFFAERPEGSVSTLKIQRTQQEDSAVYLCASSLTRQIFNEKLFFGSGTQLSVL.

The chain links TRBV5-6 to TRBJ2-7; weak D call: TRBD2 (5 bases). V lost 4 bases, J lost 4 bases, and 12 bases lay in between. The CDR3 is made up of 13 amino acids. Germline V CDR1 and CDR2: SGHDT, YYEEEE. Here the CDR3 DNA reads TGTGCCAGCAGCCCGCCGCGGGCTTACGAGCAGTACTTC. The encoded protein is CASSPPRAYEQYF. The whole variable domain, filled in from reference TRBV5-6 and TRBJ2-7, reads DAGVTQSPTHLIKTRGQQVTLRCSPKSGHDTVSWYQQALGQGPQFIFQYYEEEERQRGNFPDRFSGHQFPNYSSELNVNALLLGDSALYLCASSPPRAYEQYFGPGTRLTVT.

This clone came up a few times. V and J are TRBV5-6 and TRBJ1-2, with TRBD1 identical over 7 bases. CDR3 length: 14 residues. The V and J ends lost 4 bases and 5 bases, in that order; junction bases with no gene match: 8. Germline CDR1 and CDR2: SGHDT and YYEEEE. CDR3 nucleotide sequence: TGTGCCAGCAGCCAGTCAGGGGGTGGTTATGGCTACACCTTC. Translating it yields CASSQSGGGYGYTF.

This clone was detected only once. CDR3 residues: CASSFTGGAEQYF. CDR3 nucleotide sequence: TGTGCCAGCAGCTTCACAGGGGGCGCCGAGCAGTACTTC. The chain links TRBV7-6 to TRBJ2-7; TRBD1 aligns across 9 bases. The CDR3 extends over 13 amino acids. The V gene end was trimmed by 3 bases and the J gene end by 6 bases; junction bases not matched to a gene: 3. Germline V gene data show CDR1 as SGHVS and CDR2 as FNYEAQ.

This chain uses TRBV19 with TRBJ2-2, with TRBD1 matching 11 bases. CDR3 length: 15 residues. Germline values: CDR1 LNHDA, CDR2 SQIVND (reference sequence). The V and J ends lost 6 bases and 5 bases, in that order; junction bases with no gene match: 5. The DNA of the CDR3 is TGTGCCAGTAGCCGGACAGGGGGCTTGACCGGGGAGCTGTTTTTT. It yields the protein CASSRTGGLTGELFF.

This clone was counted a single time. The chain has TRBV5-4 and TRBJ2-5; D is unresolved. The V end was cut by 3 bases, the J end by 2 bases, with 11 bases between. Germline V gene data show CDR1 as SGHNT and CDR2 as YYREEE (reference sequence). The CDR3 consists of 14 residues. The CDR3 sequence: CASSSYAYQETQYF. The DNA for the CDR3 is TGTGCCAGCAGCTCATACGCTTATCAAGAGACCCAGTACTTC.

This clone was observed a single time. V is TRBV5-6 and J is TRBJ1-2; unclear D gene. The CDR3 consists of 16 residues. Germline V gives CDR1 SGHDT, CDR2 YYEEEE. The V end lost 0 bases, the J end lost 0 bases, and 12 bases lay between the germline ends. The CDR3 DNA sequence: TGTGCCAGCAGCTTGGCCCGTGCCGGTTCTAACTATGGCTACACCTTC. Translation: CASSLARAGSNYGYTF.

This chain uses TRBV7-8 with TRBJ2-2; 7 bases fit TRBD1. CDR1 is SGHVS, CDR2 FQNEAQ, per germline. J lost 6 bases, V lost 2 bases, and 12 bases had no gene match. The CDR3 has 17 amino acids. Written as DNA, the CDR3 is TGTGCCAGCAGCTTACGAAGACAGGGCTTATGGGCCGGGGAGCTGTTTTTT. Protein product: CASSLRRQGLWAGELFF. Supplemented by reference TRBV7-8 and TRBJ2-2, the full variable domain reads GAGVSQSPRYKVAKRGQDVALRCDPISGHVSLFWYQQALGQGPEFLTYFQNEAQLDKSGLPSDRFFAERPEGSVSTLKIQRTQQEDSAVYLCASSLRRQGLWAGELFFGEGSRLTVL.

The chain carries TRBV7-9 and TRBJ1-1, with D possibly matching TRBD1 (6 bases). V shed 6 bases and J shed 5 bases, with 13 bases lying between them. The CDR3 is 13 amino acids. Germline V gene sequence: CDR1 SEHNR, CDR2 FQNEAQ (reference sequence). The CDR3 protein is CASSVGTFTEAFF. In DNA form, the CDR3 reads TGTGCCAGCAGTGTCGGGACATTTACTGAAGCTTTCTTT.

The J gene is TRBJ2-1, the V gene TRBV7-3; TRBD1 matches 7 bases. Looked up from germline, CDR1 is SGHTA and CDR2 is FQGTGA. Trimming removed 2 bases from V and 7 bases from J; junction bases left unmatched: 5. The CDR3 extends over 14 amino acids. The CDR3 DNA sequence: TGTGCCAGCAGCTTATTCAGGGGGTATAATGAGCAGTTCTTC. Translating it yields CASSLFRGYNEQFF.

CDR3 region: CASSWVAGYEQYF. The CDR3 coding sequence is TGTGCCAGCAGCTGGGTAGCCGGTTACGAGCAGTACTTC. The chain uses TRBV7-9 and TRBJ2-7; D not certain. Germline V gene data show CDR1 as SEHNR and CDR2 as FQNEAQ (reference sequence). Between the trimmed V and J ends, which lost 4 bases and 4 bases, there was a span of 11 bases. This CDR3 contains 13 residues. The full variable domain, in which reference TRBV7-9 and TRBJ2-7 provide the parts outside the CDR3, is DTGVSQNPRHKITKRGQNVTFRCDPISEHNRLYWYRQTLGQGPEFLTYFQNEAQLEKSRLLSDRFSAERPKGSFSTLEIQRTEQGDSAMYLCASSWVAGYEQYFGPGTRLTVT.

The chain combines TRBV27 with TRBJ1-6, with a possible D match to TRBD1 (5 bases). CDR3 length: 18 residues. Trimming stripped 4 bases from V and 6 bases from J, with 22 bases between. CDR1 is MNHEY, CDR2 SMNVEV, per germline (reference sequence). CDR3: CASSSEPSFWDRNSPLHF. The DNA of the CDR3 is TGTGCCAGCAGTTCCGAGCCCTCGTTTTGGGACCGTAATTCACCCCTCCACTTT.

The chain employs TRBV15 and TRBJ2-5, with D perhaps matching TRBD2 (6 bases). The V end was cut by 3 bases, the J end by 5 bases, with 10 bases between. The CDR3 runs 13 residues. Germline CDR1 and CDR2: LNHNV and YYDKDF (reference sequence). The CDR3 nucleotides are TGTGCCACCAGCAGTCCGGGGGTTGAGACCCAGTACTTC. Protein product: CATSSPGVETQYF.

This clone appeared a few times. The chain is built from TRBV15 and TRBJ1-4, with D uncertain. The V and J ends lost 0 bases and 5 bases respectively, with 7 bases between them. The CDR3 extends over 14 amino acids. From germline, CDR1 is LNHNV and CDR2 YYDKDF (reference sequence). The DNA for the CDR3 is TGTGCCACCAGCAGAGAACTGATAAATGAAAAACTGTTTTTT. Protein product: CATSRELINEKLFF.

This rearrangement joins TRBV29-1 to TRBJ2-1; 9 nucleotides align to TRBD2. CDR3 length: 16 amino acids. The germline gives CDR1 SQVTM, CDR2 ANQGSEA. Trimming removed 2 bases from V and 1 base from J; junction bases left unmatched: 6. The CDR3 coding sequence is TGCAGCGTTGAAAATAGCGGGGGAGTATCCTACAATGAGCAGTTCTTC. It encodes CSVENSGGVSYNEQFF.

The chain uses TRBV5-4 and TRBJ1-1; the match to TRBD1 covers 9 bases. This CDR3 region has 16 residues. Germline V CDR1 and CDR2: SGHNT, YYREEE (reference sequence). Germline trimming cut 4 bases from V and 0 bases from J; bases unmatched to any gene: 7. The CDR3 DNA reads TGTGCCAGCAGCCCCTCCGACAGGGGGTTGAACACTGAAGCTTTCTTT. Translation gives CASSPSDRGLNTEAFF.

The chain combines TRBV19 with TRBJ2-7, with 12 bases that match TRBD2. Germline CDR1 is LNHDA and CDR2 is SQIVND (reference sequence). V was clipped by 5 bases and J by 3 bases; unmatched bases: 8. The CDR3 length is 16 residues. For the CDR3, the DNA is TGTGCCAGTAGTGTCGGACTAGCGGGGACCCTCTACGAGCAGTACTTC. Its translation: CASSVGLAGTLYEQYF.

This rearrangement joins TRBV4-1 to TRBJ2-3, with TRBD1 matching over 7 bases. Trimming took 0 bases from V and 6 from J; bases not matched to a gene: 6. The CDR3 length is 15 residues. Per the germline V gene, CDR1 is MGHRA and CDR2 is YSYEKL. The CDR3 bases are TGCGCCAGCAGCCAAGAGAGGACAGGCGCGGATACGCAGTATTTT. It is translated as CASSQERTGADTQYF.